A selection of T cell receptor beta chains follows, all from one sample in a study of blood T cell repertoires in COVID-19. TCRdb's copy holds only in-frame clones and misses some; the assay was immunoSEQ multiplex PCR. Seen here are more than 85,000 clones, over 85% observed once, and the top ten hold around 2%. The specimen was peripheral blood. The receptors derive from a woman between 45 and 60 years old with COVID-19, enrolled during active disease. Both conserved end residues are part of each CDR3. A D gene is named only where the DNA matches it firmly. Size values are once, few and many counts, or a class for expanded clones, and some rows have none.

length | J | D | V | size | DNA | CDR3
14 | TRBJ1-1 | - | TRBV5-1 | - | TGCGCCAGCTTCGGTGGGGCCGGCAACACTGAAGCTTTCTTT | CASFGGAGNTEAFF
15 | TRBJ2-2 | - | TRBV5-6 | - | TGTGCCAGCAGCCTCGGACAGCTACTCACCGGGGAGCTGTTTTTT | CASSLGQLLTGELFF
16 | TRBJ2-2 | - | TRBV19 | once | TGTGCCAGTAATCCGGGAAACAGGGCGAACACCGGGGAGCTGTTTTTT | CASNPGNRANTGELFF
12 | TRBJ1-2 | TRBD1 | TRBV28 | - | TGTGCCAGCGGCCAGGGGGACTATGGCTACACCTTC | CASGQGDYGYTF
13 | TRBJ2-1 | - | TRBV7-3 | - | TGTGCCAGCAGCTTAACGGCTAGTAGTGAGCAGTTCTTC | CASSLTASSEQFF
15 | TRBJ1-4 | - | TRBV5-1 | few | TGCGCCAGCAGCTTGCGGCCAGGGATTAATGAAAAACTGTTTTTT | CASSLRPGINEKLFF
15 | TRBJ1-3 | - | TRBV19 | - | TGTGCCAGTAGTATTTCCCCGAGCTCTGGAAACACCATATATTTT | CASSISPSSGNTIYF
13 | TRBJ1-5 | - | TRBV2 | - | TGTGCCAGCAAAGGGGATAGCAATCAGCCCCAGCATTTT | CASKGDSNQPQHF
13 | TRBJ1-1 | TRBD1 | TRBV13 | - | TGTGCCAGCAGCCTCAGGGGGTTCACTGAAGCTTTCTTT | CASSLRGFTEAFF
15 | TRBJ1-2 | TRBD1 | TRBV9 | - | TGTGCCAGCAGCCCTTTACAGGGGGCGACGGAAGGCTACACCTTC | CASSPLQGATEGYTF
14 | TRBJ2-3 | - | TRBV19 | - | TGTGCCAGTAGTATTGGGGCAAGCACAGATACGCAGTATTTT | CASSIGASTDTQYF
14 | TRBJ2-3 | - | TRBV11-2 | - | TGTGCCAGCAGCTCGGACATTTACACAGATACGCAGTATTTT | CASSSDIYTDTQYF
13 | TRBJ1-1 | - | TRBV7-3 | - | TGTGCCAGCAGCCCCGGACCGGGAGGCGAAGCTTTCTTT | CASSPGPGGEAFF
18 | TRBJ1-4 | - | TRBV9 | - | TGTGCCAGCAGCGTAAGTCCGGACACTCCAACAACTAATGAAAAACTGTTTTTT | CASSVSPDTPTTNEKLFF
15 | TRBJ1-3 | - | TRBV9 | - | TGTGCCAGCAGCGTAGAAGCCGCCCCTGGAAACACCATATATTTT | CASSVEAAPGNTIYF
16 | TRBJ2-4 | TRBD1 | TRBV6-1 | few | TGTGCCAGCAGTGGAGGGACAGCCCCAACGTTCGGCATTCAGTACTTC | CASSGGTAPTFGIQYF
17 | TRBJ1-2 | - | TRBV24-1 | - | TGTGCCACCAGTGATTTGTCGGGAGGCTACGGCCCCGAAGGCTACACCTTC | CATSDLSGGYGPEGYTF
12 | TRBJ1-5 | - | TRBV6-2/TRBV6-3 | - | TGTGCCAGCAGTCAACGGTGGTGGCCCCAGCATTTT | CASSQRWWPQHF
13 | TRBJ2-3 | - | TRBV10-1 | - | TGCGCCAGCGGCCCCGGGGGGCTGGATACGCAGTATTTT | CASGPGGLDTQYF
15 | TRBJ1-1 | - | TRBV7-2 | - | TGTGCCAGCAGCCCCCAGACAGGATTGAACACTGAAGCTTTCTTT | CASSPQTGLNTEAFF
13 | TRBJ1-3 | TRBD1 | TRBV10-3 | - | TGTGCCATCACAGGGGGCCCTGGAAACACCATATATTTT | CAITGGPGNTIYF
16 | TRBJ1-4 | TRBD1 | TRBV7-8 | - | TGTGCCAGCAGCGCTGGGGACAGGGGAGGGTATGAAAAACTGTTTTTT | CASSAGDRGGYEKLFF